Given below is one TCR beta chain in context. Its matching antigen is unknown. This entry comes from a study of post-analysis software for immune sequencing data. Study results and caveats: Five or six TRBV segments were significantly more frequent in patients than in controls. TRBV5-6, TRBV5-1 and TRBV20-1 were among these segments. Controls showed significantly higher normalized Chao1 diversity than did multiple sclerosis patients.

V lost 6 bases and J 8 bases, leaving 19 bases between the germline ends. This CDR3 has 13 residues. Germline V gene sequence: CDR1 DFQATT, CDR2 SNEGSKA (reference sequence). Tagging with unique molecular identifiers was a feature of the TCR beta cDNA libraries. One entry per CDR3 protein, called by TCRdb with MiXCR from the PCR reads. Among about 820,000 distinct CDR3 sequences, about 50% were seen once, and the ten largest hold about 4.5%. This sequence was found in a girl aged 10-17 years with multiple sclerosis. Specimen: blood. The rearrangement uses TRBV20-1 and TRBJ1-2; a possible D gene is TRBD1 (6 bases). The CDR3 DNA reads as TGCAGTGCCCAACAGGGCCCCAGCGGCGGCTACACCTTC. This sequence encodes CSAQQGPSGGYTF.